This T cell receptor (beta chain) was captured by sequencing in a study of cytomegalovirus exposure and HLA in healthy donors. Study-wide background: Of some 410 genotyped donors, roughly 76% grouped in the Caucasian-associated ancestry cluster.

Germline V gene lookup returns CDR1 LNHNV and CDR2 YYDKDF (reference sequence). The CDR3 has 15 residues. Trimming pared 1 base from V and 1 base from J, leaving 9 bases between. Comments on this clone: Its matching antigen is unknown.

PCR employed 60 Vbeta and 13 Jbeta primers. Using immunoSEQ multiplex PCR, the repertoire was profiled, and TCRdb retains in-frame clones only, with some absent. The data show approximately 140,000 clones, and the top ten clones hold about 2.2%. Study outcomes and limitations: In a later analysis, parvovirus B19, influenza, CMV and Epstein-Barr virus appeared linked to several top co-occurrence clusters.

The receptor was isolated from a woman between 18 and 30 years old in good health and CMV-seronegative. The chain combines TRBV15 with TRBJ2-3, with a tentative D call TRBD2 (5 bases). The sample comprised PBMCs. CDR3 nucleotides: TGTGCCACCAGCAGAGTATCCGGGGGCACAGATACGCAGTATTTT. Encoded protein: CATSRVSGGTDTQYF.